This is a list of T cell receptor beta chains from one sample in a study of T cell responses to AZD1222 COVID-19 vaccine. Sequenced by immunoSEQ multiplex PCR; TCRdb stores in-frame clones only, minus some. This sample has approximately 100,000 clones, with about 94% found just once. The source was peripheral blood, collected on day 0 of AZD1222 vaccination. The receptors were sampled from an adult in good health. The conserved cysteine and the conserved F or W are not part of the CDR3 here. D genes are given only for firm matches. The size of a clone is reported for some rows only, either as once, few or many, or as a class for expanded clones.

cdr3_length d_call j_call v_call clone_size cdr3_aa
11 TRBD1 TRBJ2-7 TRBV5-1 . ASSALTGGEQY
15 . TRBJ1-5 TRBV13 . ASSYRTNPYSNQPQH
14 . TRBJ1-1 TRBV27 . ASSLLAEQANTEAF
10 . TRBJ2-3 TRBV7-9 . ASSLRTDTQY
14 . TRBJ2-3 TRBV7-6 . ASSGVPRTGTDTQY
11 . TRBJ1-5 TRBV30 once AWTAGGNQPQH
14 TRBD2 TRBJ2-7 TRBV6-4 once ASSDSSSGRDYEQY
12 . TRBJ1-6 TRBV3-1/TRBV3-2 . ASSQVGRNSPLH
14 TRBD1 TRBJ2-2 TRBV18 . ASSPRRQGDTGELF
10 . TRBJ1-1 TRBV19 once ASRTGHTEAF
10 . TRBJ2-7 TRBV10-3 . AISGSEGEQY
11 . TRBJ2-5 TRBV5-1 . ASSLALGETQY
14 . TRBJ2-1 TRBV15 . ATSRDHGSPYNEQF
13 . TRBJ2-1 TRBV6-4 . ASSDSAGAYNEQF
13 TRBD1 TRBJ1-2 TRBV28 . ASSFQPGTGVGYT
12 . TRBJ2-5 TRBV5-4 few ASSTRLGMETQY
10 . TRBJ1-2 TRBV14 . ASSQNSWTPS
12 . TRBJ1-2 TRBV5-1 . ASSPGYSTYGYT
14 . TRBJ1-2 TRBV19 . ASSIGALKTAYGYT
14 TRBD2 TRBJ2-3 TRBV4-1 . ASSRETSGSWDTQY
12 TRBD1 TRBJ1-2 TRBV6-6 once ASSRTGNNYGYT
13 . TRBJ1-4 TRBV4-1 once ASSPARPTNEKLF
13 . TRBJ2-7 TRBV28 . ASSPRDTPIYEQY
9 . TRBJ1-1 TRBV20-1 . SAAPNTEAF
16 TRBD2 TRBJ2-5 TRBV19 . ASSRLGLAGGREETQY
11 . TRBJ2-3 TRBV15 . ATRDLVTDTQY
13 . TRBJ2-5 TRBV10-3 . AISDRIQPRETQY
12 . TRBJ1-1 TRBV11-3 . ASETGRASAEAF
15 . TRBJ1-1 TRBV5-1 . ASSLRLSRVGDTEAF
12 . TRBJ1-1 TRBV5-8 . ASSLGTTWAEAF
17 TRBD2 TRBJ2-3 TRBV7-6 . ASSLEASGRRTRGDTQY
11 . TRBJ1-1 TRBV29-1 . SVDLGVRREAF
13 TRBD1 TRBJ1-2 TRBV12-5 few ASGPRTGVNYGYT